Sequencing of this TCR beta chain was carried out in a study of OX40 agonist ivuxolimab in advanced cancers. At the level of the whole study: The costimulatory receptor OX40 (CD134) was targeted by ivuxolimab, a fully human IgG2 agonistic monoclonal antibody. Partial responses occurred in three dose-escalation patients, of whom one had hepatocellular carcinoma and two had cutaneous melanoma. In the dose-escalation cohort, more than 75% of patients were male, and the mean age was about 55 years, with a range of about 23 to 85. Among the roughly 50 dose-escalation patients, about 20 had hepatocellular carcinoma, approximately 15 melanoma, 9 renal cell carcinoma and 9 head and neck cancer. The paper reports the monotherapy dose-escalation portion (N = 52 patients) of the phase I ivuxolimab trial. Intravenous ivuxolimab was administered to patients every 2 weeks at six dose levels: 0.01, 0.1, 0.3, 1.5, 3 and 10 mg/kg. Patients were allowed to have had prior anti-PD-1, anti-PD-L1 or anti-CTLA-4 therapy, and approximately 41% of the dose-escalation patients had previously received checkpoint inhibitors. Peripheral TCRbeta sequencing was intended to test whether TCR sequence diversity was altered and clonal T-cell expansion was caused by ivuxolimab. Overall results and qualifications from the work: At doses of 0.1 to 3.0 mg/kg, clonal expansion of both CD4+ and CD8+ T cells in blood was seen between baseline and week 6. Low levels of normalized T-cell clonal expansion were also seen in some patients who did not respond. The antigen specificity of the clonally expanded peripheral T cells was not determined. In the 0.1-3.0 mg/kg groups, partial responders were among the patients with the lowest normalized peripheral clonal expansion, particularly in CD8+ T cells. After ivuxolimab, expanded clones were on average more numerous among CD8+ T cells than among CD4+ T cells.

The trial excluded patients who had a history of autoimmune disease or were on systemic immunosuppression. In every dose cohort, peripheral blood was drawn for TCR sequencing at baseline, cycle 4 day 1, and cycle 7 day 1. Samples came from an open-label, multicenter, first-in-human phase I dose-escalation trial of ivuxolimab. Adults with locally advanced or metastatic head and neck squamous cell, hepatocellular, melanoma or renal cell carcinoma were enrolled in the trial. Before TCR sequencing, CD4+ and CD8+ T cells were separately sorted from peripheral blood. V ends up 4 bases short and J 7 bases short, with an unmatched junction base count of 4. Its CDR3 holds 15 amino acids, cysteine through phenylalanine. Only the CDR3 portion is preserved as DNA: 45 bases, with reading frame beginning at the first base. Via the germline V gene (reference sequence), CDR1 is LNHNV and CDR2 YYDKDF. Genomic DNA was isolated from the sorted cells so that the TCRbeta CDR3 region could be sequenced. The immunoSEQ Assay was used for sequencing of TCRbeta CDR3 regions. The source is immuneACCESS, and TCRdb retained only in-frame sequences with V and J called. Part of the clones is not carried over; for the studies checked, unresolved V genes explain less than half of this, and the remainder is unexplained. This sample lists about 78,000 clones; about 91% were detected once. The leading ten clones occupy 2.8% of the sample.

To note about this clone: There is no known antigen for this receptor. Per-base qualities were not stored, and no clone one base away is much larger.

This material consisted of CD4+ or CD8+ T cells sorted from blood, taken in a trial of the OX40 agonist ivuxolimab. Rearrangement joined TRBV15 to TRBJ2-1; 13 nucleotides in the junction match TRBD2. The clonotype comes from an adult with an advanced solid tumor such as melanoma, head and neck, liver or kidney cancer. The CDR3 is CATSTRTSGGNEQFF. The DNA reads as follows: TGTGCCACCAGCACACGGACTAGCGGGGGAAATGAGCAGTTCTTC.